The present T cell receptor (beta chain) was sequenced within a study of blood T cell repertoires in COVID-19. Study as a whole: Some COVID-19 samples were acute and others convalescent; all came from the United States, Italy and Spain. T cells, B-cell-depleted T cells, or PBMCs supplied cDNA or gDNA.

The authors' processing: Researchers report that nucleated cell counts were estimated from reference gene primer amplification. The method was immunoSEQ multiplex PCR; TCRdb's version includes in-frame clones alone and lacks a portion of them. From that table come the V and J calls and clone size; the DNA was used to work out D and trimming. The data show about 80,000 clones, around 88% seen once. The J segment lost 7 bases and the V segment lost 5 bases, leaving 6 bases of the junction unmatched. Germline CDR1 and CDR2: SEHNR and FQNEAQ (reference sequence). CDR3 length: 13 residues. The TCR comes from a woman of 80 years or more with acute or convalescent COVID-19. The J gene is TRBJ1-1, the V gene TRBV7-9, with 8 bases aligning to TRBD1. The sequenced material came from peripheral blood. The CDR3 bases are TGTGCCAGCAGCGGCAGGGGGCGAGTTGAAGCTTTCTTT. Translated, it gives CASSGRGRVEAFF.